This T cell receptor beta chain derives from a study of shared clonotypes between healthy human individuals. Germline lookup yields CDR1 GTSNPN and CDR2 SVGIG (reference sequence). After removal of 0 bases from V and 6 bases from J, the junction contained 12 bases not matched to a gene. The CDR3 is made up of 16 amino acids. Using immunoSEQ multiplex PCR, the repertoire was profiled, and TCRdb retains in-frame clones only, with some absent. This table holds about 2.4 million clones, approximately 93% found once. Turning to this clone: The antigen is undetermined.

Regarding the study as a whole: Among non-shared clonotypes, generation probabilities were lower than among those shared by all four donors. Memory subsets generally showed lower estimated richness than naive subsets.

The rearrangement links TRBV30 to TRBJ2-7; 9 bases fit TRBD2. Sequencing input: naive CD4+ T cells from PBMCs. Subset given: CD45RA+ positively selected. The sequence derives from a man between 18 and 35 years old in good health. Some clones in this sample may be carry-over from other donors' samples. This chain's CDR3 is CAWSVGLAGRGVEQYF. The CDR3 DNA reads as TGTGCCTGGAGTGTAGGGCTAGCGGGGCGGGGAGTCGAGCAGTACTTC.